This T cell receptor beta chain derives from a study of blood T cell repertoires in COVID-19. Study background: Material from acute and convalescent COVID-19 was sourced from the United States, Italy and Spain.

Recovery meant two consecutive negative NP/OP PCR tests, professional clearance, or resolved symptoms. In its sample, this clone was seen a few times. Data came from immunoSEQ multiplex PCR; TCRdb stores just in-frame clones and leaves some out. The repertoire has about 270,000 clones, 75% to 90% of them found once; the top ten carry over 2%. Per germline, CDR1 MDHEN and CDR2 SYDVKM. The CDR3 is made up of 15 amino acids. V was pared by 2 bases and J by 7 bases, with 15 bases between. The sample was PBMCs or T cells enriched from blood (not recorded which). The chain combines TRBV28 with TRBJ1-5; no reliable D call. This receptor was obtained from a woman between 18 and 30 years old who had recovered from COVID-19. CDR3 in DNA: TGTGCCAGCAGTTTAGCGGCTTCGGGTAGGCAGCCCCAGCATTTT. Residues: CASSLAASGRQPQHF.